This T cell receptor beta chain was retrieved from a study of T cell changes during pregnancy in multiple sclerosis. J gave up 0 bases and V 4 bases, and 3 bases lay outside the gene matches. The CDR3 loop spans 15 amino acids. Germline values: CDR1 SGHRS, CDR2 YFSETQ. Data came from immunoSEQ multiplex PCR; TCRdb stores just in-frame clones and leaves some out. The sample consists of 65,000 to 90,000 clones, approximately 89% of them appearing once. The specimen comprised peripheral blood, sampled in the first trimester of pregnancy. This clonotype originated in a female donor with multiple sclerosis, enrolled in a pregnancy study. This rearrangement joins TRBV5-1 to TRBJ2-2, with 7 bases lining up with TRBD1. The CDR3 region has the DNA TGCGCCAGCAGCAGAGACAGGGCGAACACCGGGGAGCTGTTTTTT. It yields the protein CASSRDRANTGELFF.